These T cell receptor beta chains were read from a single sample in a study of control samples from healthy donors and cancer patients. Clones were read by immunoSEQ multiplex PCR, and TCRdb kept only the in-frame ones, dropping some. In the table there are fewer than 65,000 clones, 80% of which are singletons. Sequenced: blood. The source is a man between 65 and 85 years old in good health. The conserved cysteine and the conserved F or W are not part of the CDR3 here. Fields, in order: J gene, V gene, CDR3 protein.

J gene: TRBJ1-1
V gene: TRBV5-4
CDR3 protein: ASSLEPGQNTEAF

J gene: TRBJ1-6
V gene: TRBV14
CDR3 protein: ASSPVRDSPLH

J gene: TRBJ1-2
V gene: TRBV7-2
CDR3 protein: ASSPRTGGLYGYT

J gene: TRBJ1-2
V gene: TRBV11-3
CDR3 protein: ASSPWAGGYGYT

J gene: TRBJ2-1
V gene: TRBV6-5
CDR3 protein: ASSQSGSSYNEQF

J gene: TRBJ2-3
V gene: TRBV7-2
CDR3 protein: ASTRVARPRLNTQY

J gene: TRBJ2-5
V gene: TRBV5-1
CDR3 protein: ASSLGTGEETQY

J gene: TRBJ2-7
V gene: TRBV2
CDR3 protein: ASSAPQAPYEQY

J gene: TRBJ2-1
V gene: TRBV12-1
CDR3 protein: ASTQHSRVGEGRYNEQF

J gene: TRBJ2-1
V gene: TRBV29-1
CDR3 protein: SVGRGVSYNEQF

J gene: TRBJ1-3
V gene: TRBV6-1
CDR3 protein: ASSVHRADSGNTIY

J gene: TRBJ2-5
V gene: TRBV15
CDR3 protein: ATSTGQVGYQETQY

J gene: TRBJ2-3
V gene: TRBV9
CDR3 protein: ASSPSGRASDTQY

J gene: TRBJ2-1
V gene: TRBV6-1
CDR3 protein: ASSDPMRLDNEQF

J gene: TRBJ2-7
V gene: TRBV27
CDR3 protein: ASRPRDRSLFEQY

J gene: TRBJ1-3
V gene: TRBV7-9
CDR3 protein: ALRGTGNTIY

J gene: TRBJ1-1
V gene: TRBV14
CDR3 protein: ASSRDRGSEAF

J gene: TRBJ1-3
V gene: TRBV18
CDR3 protein: ASSLRSGNTIY

J gene: TRBJ2-1
V gene: TRBV6-1
CDR3 protein: ASSEDVGSRRLSI

J gene: TRBJ1-5
V gene: TRBV2
CDR3 protein: ASSTGGGWDQPQH

J gene: TRBJ1-2
V gene: TRBV5-1
CDR3 protein: ASSTDGQRQYGYT

J gene: TRBJ2-5
V gene: TRBV7-9
CDR3 protein: ASSSSGTRETQY

J gene: TRBJ2-5
V gene: TRBV11-2
CDR3 protein: ASSHPLRGLETQY

J gene: TRBJ1-6
V gene: TRBV6-5
CDR3 protein: ASRGTNEAPLH

J gene: TRBJ2-7
V gene: TRBV5-5
CDR3 protein: ASSFSGQTYEQY

J gene: TRBJ2-5
V gene: TRBV5-1
CDR3 protein: ASSLRGTNQETQY

J gene: TRBJ1-1
V gene: TRBV6-5
CDR3 protein: ASSTLTGVNEAF

J gene: TRBJ2-7
V gene: TRBV29-1
CDR3 protein: SVVAAEGGLSYEQY

J gene: TRBJ2-2
V gene: TRBV5-6
CDR3 protein: ASSRLTGSNTGELF

J gene: TRBJ2-1
V gene: TRBV28
CDR3 protein: ASSLAYNEQF

J gene: TRBJ2-2
V gene: TRBV27
CDR3 protein: ASSPWTGRNTGELF

J gene: TRBJ2-6
V gene: TRBV2
CDR3 protein: ASSEAGANVLT

J gene: TRBJ1-1
V gene: TRBV5-1
CDR3 protein: ASSLVNAGTEAF